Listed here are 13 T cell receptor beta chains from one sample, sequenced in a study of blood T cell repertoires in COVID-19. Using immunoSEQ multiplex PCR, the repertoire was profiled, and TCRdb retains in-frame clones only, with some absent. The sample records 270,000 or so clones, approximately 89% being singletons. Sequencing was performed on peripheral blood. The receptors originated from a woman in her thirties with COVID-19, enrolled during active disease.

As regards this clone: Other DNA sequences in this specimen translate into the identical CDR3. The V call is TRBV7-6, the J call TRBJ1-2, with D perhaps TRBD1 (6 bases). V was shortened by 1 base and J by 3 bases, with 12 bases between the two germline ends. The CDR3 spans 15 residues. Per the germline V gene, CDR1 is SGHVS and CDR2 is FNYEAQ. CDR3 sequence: CASSLGPGGDYGYTF. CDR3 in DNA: TGTGCCAGCAGCTTAGGCCCGGGGGGCGACTATGGCTACACCTTC. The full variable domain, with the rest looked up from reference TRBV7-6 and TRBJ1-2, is GAGVSQSPRYKVTKRGQDVALRCDPISGHVSLYWYRQALGQGPEFLTYFNYEAQQDKSGLPNDRFSAERPEGSISTLTIQRTEQRDSAMYRCASSLGPGGDYGYTFGSGTRLTVV.

The CDR3 region has the DNA TGTGCCAGCAGCTCCGTAAGACTAGCGGGGGGCCGTGGGGAGACCCAGTACTTC. Translation: CASSSVRLAGGRGETQYF. The chain links TRBV7-2 to TRBJ2-5; 13 nucleotides line up with TRBD2. This CDR3 region has 18 residues. V shed 4 bases, J shed 5 bases, and the junction held 13 bases outside the gene matches. Germline CDR1 reads SGHTA; CDR2 reads FQGNSA.

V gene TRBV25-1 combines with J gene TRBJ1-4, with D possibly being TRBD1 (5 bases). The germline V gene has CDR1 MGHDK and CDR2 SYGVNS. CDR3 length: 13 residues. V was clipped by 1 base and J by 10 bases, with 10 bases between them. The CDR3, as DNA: TGTGCCAGCAGTGAATGGGGGGGAAGAAAACTGTTTTTT. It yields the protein CASSEWGGRKLFF.

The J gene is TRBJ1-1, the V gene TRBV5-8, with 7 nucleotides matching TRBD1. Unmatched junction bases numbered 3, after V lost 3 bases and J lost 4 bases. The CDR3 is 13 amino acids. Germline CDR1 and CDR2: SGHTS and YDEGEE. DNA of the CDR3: TGTGCCAGCAGCTGGGCAGGGGGCACTGAAGCTTTCTTT. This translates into CASSWAGGTEAFF.

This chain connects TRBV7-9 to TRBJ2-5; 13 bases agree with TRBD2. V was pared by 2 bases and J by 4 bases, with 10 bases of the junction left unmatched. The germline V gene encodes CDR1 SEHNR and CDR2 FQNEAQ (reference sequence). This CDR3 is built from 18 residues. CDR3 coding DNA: TGTGCCAGCAGCTTACCCCGACTAGCGGGGGGCTCGGTAGAGACCCAGTACTTC. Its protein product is CASSLPRLAGGSVETQYF.

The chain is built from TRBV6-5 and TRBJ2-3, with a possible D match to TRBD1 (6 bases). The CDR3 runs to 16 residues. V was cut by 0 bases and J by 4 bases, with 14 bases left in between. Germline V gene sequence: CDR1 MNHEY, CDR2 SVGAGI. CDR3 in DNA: TGTGCCAGCAGTTACTCGAGGGGGAGAGCGGCAGATACGCAGTATTTT. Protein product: CASSYSRGRAADTQYF.

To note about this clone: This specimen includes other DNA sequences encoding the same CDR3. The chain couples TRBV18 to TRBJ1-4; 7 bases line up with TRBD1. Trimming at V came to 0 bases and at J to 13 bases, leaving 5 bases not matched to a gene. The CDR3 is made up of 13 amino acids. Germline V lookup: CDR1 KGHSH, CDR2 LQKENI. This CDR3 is CASSPPDRLVLFF. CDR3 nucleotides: TGTGCCAGCTCACCACCGGACAGGCTGGTACTGTTTTTT.

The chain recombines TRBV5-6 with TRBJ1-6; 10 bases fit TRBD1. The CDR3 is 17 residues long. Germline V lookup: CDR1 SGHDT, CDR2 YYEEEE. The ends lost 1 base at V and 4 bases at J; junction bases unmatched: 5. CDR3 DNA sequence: TGTGCCAGCAGCTTGTTGGAGGGACAGGGGTATAATTCACCCCTCCACTTT. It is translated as CASSLLEGQGYNSPLHF. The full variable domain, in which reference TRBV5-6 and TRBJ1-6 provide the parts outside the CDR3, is DAGVTQSPTHLIKTRGQQVTLRCSPKSGHDTVSWYQQALGQGPQFIFQYYEEEERQRGNFPDRFSGHQFPNYSSELNVNALLLGDSALYLCASSLLEGQGYNSPLHFGNGTRLTVT.

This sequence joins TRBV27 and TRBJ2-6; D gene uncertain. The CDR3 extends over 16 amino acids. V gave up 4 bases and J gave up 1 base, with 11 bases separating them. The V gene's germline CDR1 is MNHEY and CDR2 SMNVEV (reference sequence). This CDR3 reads CASSSPSRSGANVLTF. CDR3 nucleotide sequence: TGTGCCAGCAGTTCCCCATCTAGGTCTGGGGCCAACGTCCTGACTTTC.

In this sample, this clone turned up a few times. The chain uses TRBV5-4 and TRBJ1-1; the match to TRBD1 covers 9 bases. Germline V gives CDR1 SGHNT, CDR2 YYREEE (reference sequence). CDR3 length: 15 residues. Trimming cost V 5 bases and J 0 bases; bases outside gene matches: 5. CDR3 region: CASSWTGALNTEAFF. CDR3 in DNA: TGTGCCAGCAGTTGGACAGGGGCTTTGAACACTGAAGCTTTCTTT.

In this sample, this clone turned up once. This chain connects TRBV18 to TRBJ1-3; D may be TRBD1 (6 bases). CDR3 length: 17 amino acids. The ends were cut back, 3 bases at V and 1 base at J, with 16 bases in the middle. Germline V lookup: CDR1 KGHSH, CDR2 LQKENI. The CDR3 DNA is TGTGCCAGCTCACCGGTACCAAATGGACAGTCTGGAAACACCATATATTTT. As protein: CASSPVPNGQSGNTIYF.

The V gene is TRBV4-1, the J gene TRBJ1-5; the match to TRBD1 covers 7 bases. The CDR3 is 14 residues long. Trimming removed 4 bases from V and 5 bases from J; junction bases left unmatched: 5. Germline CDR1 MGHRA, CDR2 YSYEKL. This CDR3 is CASSPGTAYQPQHF. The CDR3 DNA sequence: TGCGCCAGCAGCCCCGGGACAGCCTATCAGCCCCAGCATTTT.

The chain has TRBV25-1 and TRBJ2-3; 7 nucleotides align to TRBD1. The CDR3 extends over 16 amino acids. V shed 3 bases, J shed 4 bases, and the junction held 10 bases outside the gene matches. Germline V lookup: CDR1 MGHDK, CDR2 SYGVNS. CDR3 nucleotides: TGTGCCAGCAGTGAGGCGGGTAGGGGACAGTCAGATACGCAGTATTTT. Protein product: CASSEAGRGQSDTQYF.